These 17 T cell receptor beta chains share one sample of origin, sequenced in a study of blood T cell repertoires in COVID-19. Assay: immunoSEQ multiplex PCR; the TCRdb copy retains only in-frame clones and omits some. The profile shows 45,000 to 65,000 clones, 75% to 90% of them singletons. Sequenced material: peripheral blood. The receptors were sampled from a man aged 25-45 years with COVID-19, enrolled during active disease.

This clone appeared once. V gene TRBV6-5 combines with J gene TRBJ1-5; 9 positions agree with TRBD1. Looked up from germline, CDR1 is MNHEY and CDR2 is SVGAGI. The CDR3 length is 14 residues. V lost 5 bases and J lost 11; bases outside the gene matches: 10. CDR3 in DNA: TGTGCCAGCAGTAGGACAGGGGAGGTGGGAGCCCAGCATTTT. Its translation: CASSRTGEVGAQHF.

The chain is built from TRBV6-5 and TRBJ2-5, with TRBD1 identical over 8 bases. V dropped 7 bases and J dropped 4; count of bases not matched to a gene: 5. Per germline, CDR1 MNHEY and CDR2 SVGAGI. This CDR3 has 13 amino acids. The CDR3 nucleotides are TGTGCCAGCAATAGGGACAGGCGAGAGACCCAGTACTTC. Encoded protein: CASNRDRRETQYF.

The CDR3 nucleotides read TGTGCCAGTAGTATCTACGGGAGTAGCACAGATACGCAGTATTTT. This encodes CASSIYGSSTDTQYF. The chain links TRBV19 to TRBJ2-3; perhaps TRBD2 as D (6 bases). The germline V and J ends were trimmed by 3 bases and 0 bases, with 10 bases remaining between them. The CDR3 covers 15 residues. The germline gives CDR1 LNHDA, CDR2 SQIVND (reference sequence).

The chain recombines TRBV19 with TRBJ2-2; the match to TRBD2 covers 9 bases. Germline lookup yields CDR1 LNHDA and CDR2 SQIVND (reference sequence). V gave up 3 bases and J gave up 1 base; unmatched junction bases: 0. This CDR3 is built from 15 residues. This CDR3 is CASSISGRNTGELFF. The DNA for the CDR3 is TGTGCCAGTAGTATTAGCGGGAGGAACACCGGGGAGCTGTTTTTT.

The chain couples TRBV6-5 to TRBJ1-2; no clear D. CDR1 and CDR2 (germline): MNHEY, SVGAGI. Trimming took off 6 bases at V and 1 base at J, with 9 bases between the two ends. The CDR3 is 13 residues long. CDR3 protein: CASSLLRNYGYTF. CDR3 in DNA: TGTGCCAGCAGCCTTCTTCGTAACTATGGCTACACCTTC.

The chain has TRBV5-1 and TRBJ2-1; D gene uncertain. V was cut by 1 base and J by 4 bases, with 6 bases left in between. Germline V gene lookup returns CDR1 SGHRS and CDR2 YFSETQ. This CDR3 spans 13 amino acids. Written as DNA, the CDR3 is TGCGCCAGCAGCTTGACGAGGTACAATGAGCAGTTCTTC. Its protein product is CASSLTRYNEQFF. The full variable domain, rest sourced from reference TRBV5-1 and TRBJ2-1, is KAGVTQTPRYLIKTRGQQVTLSCSPISGHRSVSWYQQTPGQGLQFLFEYFSETQRNKGNFPGRFSGRQFSNSRSEMNVSTLELGDSALYLCASSLTRYNEQFFGPGTRLTVL.

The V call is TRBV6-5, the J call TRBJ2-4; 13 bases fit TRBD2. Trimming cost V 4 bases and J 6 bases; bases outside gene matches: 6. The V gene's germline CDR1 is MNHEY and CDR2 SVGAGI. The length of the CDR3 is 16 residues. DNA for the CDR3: TGTGCCAGCAGTTCCCGGACTAGCGGGAGCGGAAACATTCAGTACTTC. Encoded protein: CASSSRTSGSGNIQYF.

As DNA, the CDR3 is TGTGCCAGCAAGGGGGGGGCGGGCAATCAGCCCCAGCATTTT. It yields the protein CASKGGAGNQPQHF. This chain uses TRBV7-2 with TRBJ1-5; maybe TRBD1 (6 bases). The germline V gene has CDR1 SGHTA and CDR2 FQGNSA. With 7 bases removed from V and 2 bases from J, the gap between germline ends came to 12 bases. This CDR3 is 14 amino acids long.

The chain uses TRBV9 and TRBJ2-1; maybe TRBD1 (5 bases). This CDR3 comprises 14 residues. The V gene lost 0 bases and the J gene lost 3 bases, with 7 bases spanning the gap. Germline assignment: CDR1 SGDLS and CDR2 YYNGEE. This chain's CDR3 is CASSVGQNYNEQFF. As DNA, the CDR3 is TGTGCCAGCAGCGTAGGACAGAACTACAATGAGCAGTTCTTC.

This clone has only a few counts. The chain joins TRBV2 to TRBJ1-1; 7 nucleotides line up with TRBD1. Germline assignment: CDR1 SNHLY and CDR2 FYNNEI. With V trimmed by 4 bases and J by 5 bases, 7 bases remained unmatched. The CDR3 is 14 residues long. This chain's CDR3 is CASSADRFKTEAFF. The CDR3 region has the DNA TGTGCCAGCAGTGCGGACAGGTTCAAGACTGAAGCTTTCTTT.

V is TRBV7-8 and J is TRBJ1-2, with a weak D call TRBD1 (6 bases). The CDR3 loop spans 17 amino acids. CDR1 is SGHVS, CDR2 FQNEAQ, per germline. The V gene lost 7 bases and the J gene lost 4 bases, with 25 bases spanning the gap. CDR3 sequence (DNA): TGTGCCAGCATCCCCTGGTCGGCCCGGACAGCCGGCTATGGCTACACCTTC. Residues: CASIPWSARTAGYGYTF.

This CDR3 reads CASRQGQGAYNEQFF. CDR3 DNA sequence: TGTGCCAGCAGACAGGGACAGGGGGCCTACAATGAGCAGTTCTTC. V usage is TRBV7-9 and J usage is TRBJ2-1; TRBD1 aligns across 11 bases. V dropped 6 bases and J dropped 2; count of bases not matched to a gene: 3. Germline V CDR1 and CDR2: SEHNR, FQNEAQ (reference sequence). The CDR3 spans 15 residues.

The chain's CDR3 is CASSQGLKSGRITDTQYF. CDR3 in DNA: TGTGCCAGCAGCCAAGGCCTAAAGAGCGGGAGAATTACAGATACGCAGTATTTT. The chain recombines TRBV14 with TRBJ2-3, with 8 bases lining up with TRBD2. V lost 1 base to trimming and J lost 3 bases; unmatched junction nucleotides: 12. Germline assignment: CDR1 SGHDN and CDR2 FVKESK. The CDR3 extends over 18 amino acids.

This chain's CDR3 is CAIGDRDRGNYGYTF. CDR3 in DNA: TGTGCCATCGGGGATAGGGACAGGGGTAACTATGGCTACACCTTC. J is TRBJ1-2 and V is TRBV6-6; 10 bases are a match to TRBD1. The V gene end was trimmed by 10 bases and the J gene end by 1 base; junction bases not matched to a gene: 9. Germline assignment: CDR1 MNHNY and CDR2 SVGAGI (reference sequence). CDR3 length: 15 amino acids.

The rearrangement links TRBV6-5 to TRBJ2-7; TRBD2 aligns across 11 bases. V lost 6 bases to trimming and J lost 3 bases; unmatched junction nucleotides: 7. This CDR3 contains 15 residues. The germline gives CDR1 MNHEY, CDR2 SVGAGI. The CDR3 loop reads CASRPDSGRVYEQYF. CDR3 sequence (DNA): TGTGCCAGCAGACCCGATAGCGGGAGGGTCTACGAGCAGTACTTC.

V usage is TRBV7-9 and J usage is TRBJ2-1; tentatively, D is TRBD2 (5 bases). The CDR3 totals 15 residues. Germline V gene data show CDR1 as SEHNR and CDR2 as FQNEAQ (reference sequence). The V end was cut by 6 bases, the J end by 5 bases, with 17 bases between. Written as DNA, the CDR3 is TGTGCCAGCAGGGAGGCGGGTGCTCCCAACAATGAGCAGTTCTTC. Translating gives CASREAGAPNNEQFF. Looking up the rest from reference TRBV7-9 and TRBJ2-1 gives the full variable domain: DTGVSQNPRHKITKRGQNVTFRCDPISEHNRLYWYRQTLGQGPEFLTYFQNEAQLEKSRLLSDRFSAERPKGSFSTLEIQRTEQGDSAMYLCASREAGAPNNEQFFGPGTRLTVL.

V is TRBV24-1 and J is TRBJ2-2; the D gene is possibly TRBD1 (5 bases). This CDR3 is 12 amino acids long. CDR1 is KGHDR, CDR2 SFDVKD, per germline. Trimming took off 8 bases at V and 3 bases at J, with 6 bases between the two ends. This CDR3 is CATKQDTGELFF. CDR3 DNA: TGTGCCACCAAACAGGACACCGGGGAGCTGTTTTTT.